The 20 T cell receptor beta chains given below trace back to one sample, sequenced in a study of Ad26.COV2.S vaccination and SARS-CoV-2 variants. TCRdb keeps only in-frame clones here, not all; method: immunoSEQ multiplex PCR. The top ten clones hold about 10% of a sample with around 300,000 clones, 80% to 90% of them seen once. Treatment noted: 19 received Ad26.COV2.S at low or high dose, single or two shots; 5 received placebo; per-sample allocation not given. It was on day 63 after the first vaccine or placebo injection that samples were taken. This material consisted of peripheral blood, taken in a trial of Ad26.COV2.S vaccine versus placebo. The receptors here all came from a person between 18 and 65 years old who received the Ad26.COV2.S COVID-19 vaccine or a placebo.

The J gene is TRBJ2-7, the V gene TRBV7-2; maybe TRBD2 (7 bases). CDR1 and CDR2 from the germline V gene are SGHTA and FQGNSA. The CDR3 length is 15 residues. The V end lost 0 bases, the J end lost 2 bases, and 11 bases lay between the germline ends. CDR3 bases: TGTGCCAGCAGCTTAGCGCGGGGGCCCGCCTACGAGCAGTACTTC. Translating gives CASSLARGPAYEQYF.

The genes are TRBV11-3 and TRBJ1-6, with D perhaps TRBD1 (5 bases). Germline CDR1 SGHNT, CDR2 YENEEA. Trimming shortened V by 1 base and J by 9 bases, and 13 bases separated the two germline ends. This CDR3 has 15 amino acids. CDR3 in amino acids: CASSLGGTVTSPLHF. The CDR3 DNA follows: TGTGCCAGCAGCTTAGGCGGGACTGTGACTTCACCCCTCCACTTT.

Remarks on this clone: Other DNA sequences from this sample encode an identical CDR3 as well. The V gene is TRBV18, the J gene TRBJ1-5; D not resolved. This CDR3 spans 15 amino acids. Per the germline V gene, CDR1 is KGHSH and CDR2 is LQKENI. The V end lost 3 bases, the J end lost 1 base, and 10 bases lay between the germline ends. For the CDR3, the DNA is TGTGCCAGCTCACCTTCCGGCGGGAGCAATCAGCCCCAGCATTTT. Amino acids: CASSPSGGSNQPQHF.

This chain uses TRBV3-1 (or the pseudogene TRBV3-2) with TRBJ2-2; no clear D gene. This CDR3 has 15 residues. The germline CDR1 and CDR2 sequences are LGHDT and YNNKEL (reference sequence). V was shortened by 4 bases and J by 1 base, with 10 bases between the two germline ends. The CDR3 reads CASSLRLGNTGELFF. Here the CDR3 DNA reads TGTGCCAGCAGCCTACGCCTAGGGAACACCGGGGAGCTGTTTTTT.

The V call is TRBV7-9, the J call TRBJ1-3, with 9 bases matching TRBD1. V lost 2 bases to trimming and J lost 2 bases; unmatched junction nucleotides: 13. Germline-derived CDR1 and CDR2 are SEHNR and FQNEAQ (reference sequence). The CDR3 covers 19 residues. DNA of the CDR3: TGTGCCAGCAGCTTACGGGCCGCTCAACAGGGGGCCACTGGAAACACCATATATTTT. Translating it yields CASSLRAAQQGATGNTIYF.

The genes are TRBV29-1 and TRBJ1-1, with 11 bases fitting TRBD1. Losses at the gene ends were 5 bases for V and 0 bases for J; bases not matched to a gene: 2. CDR3 length: 14 residues. CDR1 and CDR2 from the germline V gene are SQVTM and ANQGSEA. This CDR3 reads CSVRTGGMNTEAFF. The DNA of the CDR3 is TGCAGCGTTAGGACAGGGGGCATGAACACTGAAGCTTTCTTT.

The chain recombines TRBV5-4 with TRBJ2-3, with a tentative D call TRBD2 (5 bases). V lost 2 bases and J lost 0, with 7 bases in between. The length of the CDR3 is 14 residues. Germline CDR1 SGHNT, CDR2 YYREEE (reference sequence). The CDR3 region has the DNA TGTGCCAGCAGCTTAGGCGGGAGCACAGATACGCAGTATTTT. As protein: CASSLGGSTDTQYF.

This chain uses TRBV28 with TRBJ1-5; the D gene is possibly TRBD1 (6 bases). The germline V gene encodes CDR1 MDHEN and CDR2 SYDVKM. The CDR3 loop spans 14 amino acids. Trimming removed 6 bases from V and 1 base from J, with 10 bases in between. This CDR3 is CASRGGGSNQPQHF. Written as DNA, the CDR3 is TGTGCCAGCAGGGGAGGGGGGAGCAATCAGCCCCAGCATTTT. The full variable domain, in which reference TRBV28 and TRBJ1-5 provide the parts outside the CDR3, is DVKVTQSSRYLVKRTGEKVFLECVQDMDHENMFWYRQDPGLGLRLIYFSYDVKMKEKGDIPEGYSVSREKKERFSLILESASTNQTSMYLCASRGGGSNQPQHFGDGTRLSIL.

J is TRBJ2-1 and V is TRBV4-3; a possible D gene is TRBD2 (5 bases). CDR3 length: 16 residues. From germline, CDR1 is LGHNA and CDR2 YSLEER. Trimming removed 0 bases from V and 6 bases from J, with 15 bases in between. CDR3 nucleotide sequence: TGCGCCAGCAGCCAAGACGTCAGGTACGGGATCAATGAGCAGTTCTTC. Translating it yields CASSQDVRYGINEQFF.

The chain joins TRBV30 to TRBJ1-4, with unresolved D. Per the germline V gene, CDR1 is GTSNPN and CDR2 is SVGIG (reference sequence). The CDR3 loop spans 12 amino acids. V lost 7 bases and J lost 8, with 14 bases in between. The CDR3 nucleotides are TGTGCCTACACCCCGCCCGGCGAAAAACTGTTTTTT. This gives the protein CAYTPPGEKLFF.

V usage is TRBV29-1 and J usage is TRBJ1-1, with D tentatively TRBD1 (6 bases). Between the trimmed V and J ends, which lost 6 bases and 3 bases, there was a span of 11 bases. The CDR3 is made up of 12 amino acids. The germline CDR1 and CDR2 sequences are SQVTM and ANQGSEA. CDR3 sequence: CSVRGQYTEAFF. The CDR3 nucleotides read TGCAGCGTAAGAGGACAGTACACTGAAGCTTTCTTT. The full variable domain, rest sourced from reference TRBV29-1 and TRBJ1-1, is SAVISQKPSRDICQRGTSLTIQCQVDSQVTMMFWYRQQPGQSLTLIATANQGSEATYESGFVIDKFPISRPNLTFSTLTVSNMSPEDSSIYLCSVRGQYTEAFFGQGTRLTVV.

This sequence joins TRBV11-2 and TRBJ2-3, with D possibly TRBD1 on 6 matching bases. Germline V lookup: CDR1 SGHAT, CDR2 FQNNGV. V dropped 2 bases and J dropped 5 bases, with 11 bases sitting between them. The CDR3 is 14 amino acids. CDR3 sequence: CASSLLGAGDTQYF. The CDR3 DNA is TGTGCCAGCAGCTTATTGGGGGCTGGAGATACGCAGTATTTT.

The chain links TRBV12-5 to TRBJ2-3; D is possibly TRBD2 (6 bases). The V and J ends lost 7 bases and 1 base respectively, with 24 bases between them. CDR1 and CDR2 (germline): LGHNT, FRNRAP. The CDR3 contains 18 residues. CDR3 region: CASAPPDPPLARTDTQYF. CDR3 nucleotides: TGTGCTAGTGCCCCCCCTGATCCCCCTCTAGCGCGCACAGATACGCAGTATTTT. The full variable domain, rest sourced from reference TRBV12-5 and TRBJ2-3, is DARVTQTPRHKVTEMGQEVTMRCQPILGHNTVFWYRQTMMQGLELLAYFRNRAPLDDSGMPKDRFSAEMPDATLATLKIQPSEPRDSAVYFCASAPPDPPLARTDTQYFGPGTRLTVL.

J is TRBJ2-1 and V is TRBV12-3 or TRBV12-4, with D perhaps assigned TRBD1 or TRBD2 (5 bases each). The CDR3 totals 13 residues. Trimming shortened V by 6 bases and J by 5 bases, and 11 bases separated the two germline ends. CDR3 nucleotides: TGTGCCAGCAGCCCGGGACGGGACAATGAGCAGTTCTTC. Protein product: CASSPGRDNEQFF.

In this sample, this clone turned up once. The chain carries TRBV24-1 and TRBJ2-5, with 11 bases identical to TRBD1. The CDR3 length is 15 residues. Germline V gene lookup returns CDR1 KGHDR and CDR2 SFDVKD. The J segment lost 4 bases and the V segment lost 1 base, leaving 1 base of the junction unmatched. The CDR3 loop is CATSDFGTGGETQYF. The CDR3 DNA reads as TGTGCCACCAGTGATTTTGGGACAGGGGGAGAGACCCAGTACTTC.

The J gene is TRBJ1-3, the V gene TRBV5-1; D is ambiguous. Per the germline V gene, CDR1 is SGHRS and CDR2 is YFSETQ. Deletions cut 0 bases from V and 0 bases from J, with 13 bases between. There are 17 residues in the CDR3. CDR3 protein: CASSLAGQATSGNTIYF. The DNA of the CDR3 is TGCGCCAGCAGCTTGGCCGGGCAGGCAACCTCTGGAAACACCATATATTTT.

This chain links TRBV5-4 with TRBJ2-3; D is ambiguous. V shed 0 bases and J shed 2 bases, with 10 bases lying between them. CDR1 SGHNT and CDR2 YYREEE come from the germline V gene (reference sequence). The CDR3 has 15 residues. CDR3 residues: CASSLDFTPTDTQYF. The CDR3 DNA is TGTGCCAGCAGCTTGGACTTTACCCCCACAGATACGCAGTATTTT.

J is TRBJ1-1 and V is TRBV7-2; 9 nucleotides match TRBD1. The germline V gene encodes CDR1 SGHTA and CDR2 FQGNSA. V lost 5 bases, J lost 1 base, and 8 bases stayed unmatched. CDR3 size: 16 residues. The CDR3 loop is CASSLRQGGKNTEAFF. DNA of the CDR3: TGTGCCAGCAGCCTGAGACAGGGGGGTAAGAACACTGAAGCTTTCTTT.

This clone was seen a single time. The gene calls are TRBV6-6 and TRBJ1-5; 7 bases match TRBD1. Per the germline V gene, CDR1 is MNHNY and CDR2 is SVGAGI (reference sequence). V lost 7 bases to trimming and J lost 1 base; unmatched junction nucleotides: 4. The CDR3 contains 14 residues. The CDR3 protein is CASTEGQSNQPQHF. CDR3 nucleotides: TGTGCCAGCACCGAGGGACAGAGCAATCAGCCCCAGCATTTT.

This clone has more than one count but fewer than ten. V and J are TRBV5-5 and TRBJ1-5, with 7 bases fitting TRBD1. This CDR3 contains 14 residues. The junction had 5 bases not matched to a gene; V was cut back by 3 bases and J by 5 bases. CDR1 and CDR2 from the germline V gene are SGHKS and YYEKEE (reference sequence). The CDR3 DNA reads as TGTGCCAGCAGCTACCGACAGGGTGATCAGCCCCAGCATTTT. This gives the protein CASSYRQGDQPQHF.